These T cell receptor beta chains were read from a single sample in a study of T cells after yellow fever vaccination. MiXCR, applied by TCRdb to the 5' RACE reads, yields one record per CDR3 protein. The profile shows 200,000 to 300,000 distinct CDR3 sequences, roughly 4% of them singletons. The sample in question was PBMCs, obtained 15 days after the yellow fever booster vaccination. The receptors shown here come from a man aged 18 to 29 who received the YFV17D yellow fever vaccine. CDR3s include the opening cysteine and the closing phenylalanine or tryptophan. D genes are given only for firm matches. Clone size is not always given. Where it is, it says once, few, many or a class for expanded clones.

NA,TRBJ2-1,many,TRBV12-3/TRBV12-4,TGTGCCAGCAGTTATTCGACTCTTGGGCGGTTCTTC,CASSYSTLGRFF
TRBD1,TRBJ1-1,many,TRBV4-3,TGCGCCAGCAGCCAACGGGGGGGACAGGTCGCAGCTTTCTTT,CASSQRGGQVAAFF
TRBD2,TRBJ2-1,many,TRBV7-2,TGTGCCAGCAGACCAAGCGGGGGGGCGCTCGGTGAGCAGTTCTTC,CASRPSGGALGEQFF
TRBD2,TRBJ2-2,many,TRBV7-2,TGTGCCAGCAGCGGACGACTAGCGGTGGGCACCGGGGAGCTGTTTTTT,CASSGRLAVGTGELFF
TRBD1,TRBJ1-5,many,TRBV6-2/TRBV6-3,TGTGCCAGCAGTTGGACAGGGAACAGCAATCAGCCCCAGCATTTT,CASSWTGNSNQPQHF
NA,TRBJ1-2,few,TRBV27,TGTGCCAGCAGCATCCTAAAGGGGCTTGGCTACACCTTC,CASSILKGLGYTF
TRBD1,TRBJ1-5,many,TRBV12-3/TRBV12-4,TGTGCCAGCAATAAGGGACAGAGCAATCAGCCCCAGCATTTT,CASNKGQSNQPQHF
TRBD2,TRBJ2-3,many,TRBV11-2,TGTGCCAGCAGCTTAGTCGGGGGGGGGCCGTATTCAGATACGCAGTATTTT,CASSLVGGGPYSDTQYF
TRBD2,TRBJ2-3,many,TRBV5-4,TGTGCCAGCAGCCGCAGCGTGACTAGCGGGAACAGTGAGGATACGCAGTATTTT,CASSRSVTSGNSEDTQYF
TRBD1,TRBJ1-4,many,TRBV4-3,TGCGCCAGCAGCCAAGAAGGGGGCAGATCAACTAATGAAAAACTGTTTTTT,CASSQEGGRSTNEKLFF
NA,TRBJ1-2,many,TRBV20-1,TGCAGTGCTAGAGATCCCCCGGGCTACACCTTC,CSARDPPGYTF
NA,TRBJ1-5,NA,TRBV5-8,TGTGCCAGCAGGGAGTATAGCAATCAGCCCCAGCATTTT,CASREYSNQPQHF
NA,TRBJ1-1,many,TRBV20-1,TGCAGTGCGGAGGGGGGAATGAACACTGAAGCTTTCTTT,CSAEGGMNTEAFF
TRBD1,TRBJ2-1,many,TRBV5-1,TGCGCCAGCAGCTCGGCTTGGGCAGGGGGAATACTCAAAAGCTACAATGAGCAGTTCTTC,CASSSAWAGGILKSYNEQFF
NA,TRBJ2-5,many,TRBV7-6,TGTGCCAGCAGCTTACGGGTCAGCGAGACCCAGTACTTC,CASSLRVSETQYF
NA,TRBJ2-1,many,TRBV4-3,TGCGCCAGCAGCCAAGAATCGGATGTCGAGCAGTTCTTC,CASSQESDVEQFF
TRBD1,TRBJ2-2,many,TRBV5-1,TGCGCCAGCAGCTTGCAATCGGGACAGGTGTACACCGGGGAGCTGTTTTTT,CASSLQSGQVYTGELFF
NA,TRBJ1-1,many,TRBV27,TGTGCCAGCATCAAGAGTTCGGGGATGGCTGAAGCTTTCTTT,CASIKSSGMAEAFF
NA,TRBJ1-1,NA,TRBV5-4,TGTGCCAGCAGTCGAGGTCCAGGGGTGAACACTGAAGCTTTCTTT,CASSRGPGVNTEAFF
TRBD1,TRBJ2-4,many,TRBV12-3/TRBV12-4,TGTGCCAGCGCTACGACAGGGGTTAAAAACATTCAGTACTTC,CASATTGVKNIQYF
TRBD2,TRBJ2-7,many,TRBV7-2,TGTGCCAGCAGCTTCAGCGGGACGAACCCCGACGAGCAGTACTTC,CASSFSGTNPDEQYF
TRBD1,TRBJ1-5,many,TRBV4-1,TGCGCCAGCAGCCCTCCGGGGGACAGGGAGTATGGGAATCAGCCCCAGCAATTT,CASSPPGDREYGNQPQQF
TRBD2,TRBJ2-1,NA,TRBV20-1,TGCAGTGCTAGCACTCCCCTAGAGCGGGGGGAGCAGTTCTTC,CSASTPLERGEQFF
NA,TRBJ1-5,many,TRBV3-2,TGTGCCAGCAGCCAAGAGAGGTCGAAAAGAGTTGGGAGCAATCAGCCCCAGCATTTT,CASSQERSKRVGSNQPQHF